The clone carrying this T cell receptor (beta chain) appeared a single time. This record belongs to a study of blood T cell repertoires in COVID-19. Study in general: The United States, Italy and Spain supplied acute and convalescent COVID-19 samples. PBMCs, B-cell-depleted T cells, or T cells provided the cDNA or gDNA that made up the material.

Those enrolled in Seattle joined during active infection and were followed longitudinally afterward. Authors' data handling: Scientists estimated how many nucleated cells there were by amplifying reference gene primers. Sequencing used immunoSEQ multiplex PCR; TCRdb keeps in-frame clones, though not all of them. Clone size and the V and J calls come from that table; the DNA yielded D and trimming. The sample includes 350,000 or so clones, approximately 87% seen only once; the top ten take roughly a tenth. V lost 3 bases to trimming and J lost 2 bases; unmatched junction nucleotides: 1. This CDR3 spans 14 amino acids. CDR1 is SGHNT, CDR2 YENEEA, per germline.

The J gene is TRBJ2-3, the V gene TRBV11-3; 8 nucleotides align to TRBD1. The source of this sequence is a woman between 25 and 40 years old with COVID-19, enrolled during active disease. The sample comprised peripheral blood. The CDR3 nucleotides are TGTGCCAGCAGCTTGGACAGGGTCACAGATACGCAGTATTTT. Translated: CASSLDRVTDTQYF. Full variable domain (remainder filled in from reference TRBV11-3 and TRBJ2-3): EAGVVQSPRYKIIEKKQPVAFWCNPISGHNTLYWYLQNLGQGPELLIRYENEEAVDDSQLPKDRFSAERLKGVDSTLKIQPAELGDSAVYLCASSLDRVTDTQYFGPGTRLTVL.